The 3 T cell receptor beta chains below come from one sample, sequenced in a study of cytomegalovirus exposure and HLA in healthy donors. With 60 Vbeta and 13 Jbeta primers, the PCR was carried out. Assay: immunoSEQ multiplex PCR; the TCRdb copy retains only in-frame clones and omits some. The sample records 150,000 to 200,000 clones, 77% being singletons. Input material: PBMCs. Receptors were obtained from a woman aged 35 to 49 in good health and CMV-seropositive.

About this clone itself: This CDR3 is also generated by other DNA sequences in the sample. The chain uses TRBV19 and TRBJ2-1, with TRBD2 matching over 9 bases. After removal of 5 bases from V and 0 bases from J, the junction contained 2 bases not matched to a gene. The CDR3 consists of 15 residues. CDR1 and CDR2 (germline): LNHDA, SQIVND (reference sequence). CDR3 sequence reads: CASSFSGSSYNEQFF. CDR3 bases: TGTGCCAGTAGTTTTAGCGGGAGCTCCTACAATGAGCAGTTCTTC.

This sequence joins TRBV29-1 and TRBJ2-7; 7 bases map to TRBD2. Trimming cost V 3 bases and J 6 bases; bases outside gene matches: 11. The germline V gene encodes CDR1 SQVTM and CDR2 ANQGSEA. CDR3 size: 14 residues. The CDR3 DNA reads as TGCAGCGTTGACGGTGGGAGGGCCGGTCGCGAGCAGTACTTC. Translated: CSVDGGRAGREQYF.

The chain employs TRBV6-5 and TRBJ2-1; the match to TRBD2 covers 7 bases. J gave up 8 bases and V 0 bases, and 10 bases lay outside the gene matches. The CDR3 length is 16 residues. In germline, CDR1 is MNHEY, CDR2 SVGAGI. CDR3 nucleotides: TGTGCCAGCAGTTACTCCGGGCTAGCGGTTGAGCATGAGCAGTTCTTC. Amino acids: CASSYSGLAVEHEQFF.